This entry lists 27 T cell receptor beta chains sequenced from one sample in a study of CD8 T cells in Susac syndrome (dated by TCRdb to about 2019). Preparation of the library involved the immunoSEQ multiplex PCR assay. RNA was extracted using the RNeasy kit, and roughly 0.45 to 1 microgram was reverse transcribed with random hexamers. The public reads were reanalyzed by TCRdb: fastp trimming at Q25, MiXCR alignment, in-frame beta chains only. Every CDR3 protein is listed once, alongside the most common genes and DNA of its rows. The sample includes roughly 180,000 distinct CDR3 sequences, with just under 95% observed a single time. 0.09% to 0.1% of the sample is held by the ten biggest clonotypes. Sequencing used CD4+ T cells from PBMCs. The receptors derive from a human donor with Susac syndrome.

The chain links TRBV18 to TRBJ2-2; no firm D call. Germline V CDR1 and CDR2: KGHSH, LQKENI. Trimming took off 6 bases at V and 3 bases at J, with 8 bases between the two ends. The CDR3 is 13 amino acids. For the CDR3, the DNA is TGTGCCAGCTCCCGCGATTACACCGGGGAGCTGTTTTTT. Translated: CASSRDYTGELFF.

V and J are TRBV29-1 and TRBJ2-1, with 13 bases identical to TRBD2. Germline V gene data show CDR1 as SQVTM and CDR2 as ANQGSEA. The CDR3 spans 15 residues. J was trimmed by 5 bases and V by 6 bases; bases with no gene match: 7. Here the CDR3 reads CSVRTGTSGDNEQFF. The CDR3, as DNA: TGCAGCGTGAGGACCGGGACTAGCGGGGACAATGAGCAGTTCTTC.

The chain combines TRBV19 with TRBJ2-5; unclear D gene. Germline CDR1 is LNHDA and CDR2 is SQIVND (reference sequence). The CDR3 has 14 residues. Between the trimmed V and J ends, which lost 2 bases and 0 bases, there was a span of 7 bases. CDR3: CASSISRYQETQYF. DNA for the CDR3: TGTGCCAGTAGTATATCCAGGTACCAAGAGACCCAGTACTTC. Full variable domain (remainder filled in from reference TRBV19 and TRBJ2-5): DGGITQSPKYLFRKEGQNVTLSCEQNLNHDAMYWYRQDPGQGLRLIYYSQIVNDFQKGDIAEGYSVSREKKESFPLTVTSAQKNPTAFYLCASSISRYQETQYFGPGTRLLVL.

V usage is TRBV11-3 and J usage is TRBJ2-2; D might be TRBD1 (6 bases). This CDR3 is 14 amino acids long. The germline V and J ends were trimmed by 6 bases and 3 bases, with 11 bases remaining between them. Germline CDR1 is SGHNT and CDR2 is YENEEA. The CDR3 is CASSFRGYTGELFF. Here the CDR3 DNA reads TGTGCCAGCAGTTTCAGGGGATACACCGGGGAGCTGTTTTTT.

The chain uses TRBV29-1 and TRBJ1-1, with D possibly TRBD1 on 5 matching bases. The CDR3 loop spans 13 amino acids. V dropped 1 base and J dropped 3 bases, with 9 bases sitting between them. Germline V gene sequence: CDR1 SQVTM, CDR2 ANQGSEA. CDR3 loop: CSVEGQGYTEAFF. The CDR3 DNA is TGCAGCGTTGAAGGCCAGGGTTACACTGAAGCTTTCTTT.

The chain employs TRBV5-1 and TRBJ2-2; the match to TRBD2 covers 8 bases. CDR1 is SGHRS and CDR2 is YFSETQ in the germline V gene. The V gene end was trimmed by 1 base and the J gene end by 4 bases; junction bases not matched to a gene: 3. This CDR3 spans 15 amino acids. The CDR3 spells CASSLSSGSTGELFF. The CDR3 coding sequence is TGCGCCAGCAGCTTGTCTAGCGGGTCCACCGGGGAGCTGTTTTTT.

V and J are TRBV5-1 and TRBJ1-2; 7 bases map to TRBD1. The germline V gene has CDR1 SGHRS and CDR2 YFSETQ. The V segment lost 1 base and the J segment 3 bases; nucleotides outside the gene matches: 3. This CDR3 region has 14 residues. For the CDR3, the DNA is TGCGCCAGCAGCTTGCCAGGGACAGACTATGGCTACACCTTC. It encodes CASSLPGTDYGYTF.

The chain is built from TRBV5-1 and TRBJ1-6; no reliable D call. The CDR3 consists of 12 residues. The V gene's germline CDR1 is SGHRS and CDR2 YFSETQ. The ends were cut back, 0 bases at V and 14 bases at J, with 9 bases in the middle. CDR3 in DNA: TGCGCCAGCAGCTTGGGGGAAGGGTCCCTCCACTTT. It yields the protein CASSLGEGSLHF.

The chain has TRBV11-1 and TRBJ2-5; possibly TRBD2 for D (6 bases). There are 14 residues in the CDR3. Germline lookup yields CDR1 SGHAT and CDR2 FQDESV (reference sequence). Deletions cut 4 bases from V and 7 bases from J, with 16 bases between. The CDR3 nucleotides read TGTGCCAGCAGCTCGGGACTCTCACTGGGGACCCAGTACTTC. It codes for CASSSGLSLGTQYF.

The chain recombines TRBV27 with TRBJ1-2; possibly TRBD1 for D (5 bases). The germline V gene encodes CDR1 MNHEY and CDR2 SMNVEV (reference sequence). Trimming removed 6 bases from V and 2 bases from J, with 7 bases in between. The CDR3 loop spans 12 amino acids. The CDR3 sequence: CASRGENYGYTF. For the CDR3, the DNA is TGTGCCAGCAGGGGGGAGAACTATGGCTACACCTTC.

DNA for the CDR3: TGTGCCAGCAGGGATAGCGGGCAGGGCCTTGTGAATACGCAGTATTTT. The encoded protein is CASRDSGQGLVNTQYF. V is TRBV28 and J is TRBJ2-3; TRBD2 agrees at 7 bases. Germline CDR1 is MDHEN and CDR2 is SYDVKM. The CDR3 is made up of 16 amino acids. V was pared by 6 bases and J by 7 bases, with 16 bases of the junction left unmatched.

The chain has TRBV12-3 or TRBV12-4 and TRBJ2-7; 11 bases align to TRBD2. This CDR3 region has 13 residues. With 8 bases clipped from V and 4 bases from J, the junction kept 4 bases outside the gene matches. CDR3 residues: CASWTSGLYEQYF. The DNA of the CDR3 is TGTGCCAGCTGGACTAGCGGGTTGTACGAGCAGTACTTC.

This rearrangement joins TRBV12-3 or TRBV12-4 to TRBJ2-3; D remains unclear. Trimming took off 3 bases at V and 2 bases at J, with 15 bases between the two ends. This CDR3 is 16 amino acids long. As DNA, the CDR3 is TGTGCCAGCAGTTTGTCCGGCAGGCTCTACACAGATACGCAGTATTTT. Its translation is CASSLSGRLYTDTQYF.

The chain is built from TRBV29-1 and TRBJ1-2; possibly TRBD1 for D (5 bases). CDR3 length: 12 residues. Per the germline V gene, CDR1 is SQVTM and CDR2 is ANQGSEA. The V end lost 0 bases, the J end lost 8 bases, and 10 bases lay between the germline ends. CDR3 sequence reads: CSVEDARDGYTF. As DNA, the CDR3 is TGCAGCGTTGAAGATGCGAGGGACGGCTACACCTTC. Combining the CDR3 with reference TRBV29-1 and TRBJ1-2 gives the whole variable domain SAVISQKPSRDICQRGTSLTIQCQVDSQVTMMFWYRQQPGQSLTLIATANQGSEATYESGFVIDKFPISRPNLTFSTLTVSNMSPEDSSIYLCSVEDARDGYTFGSGTRLTVV.

The rearrangement links TRBV7-9 to TRBJ2-5; D uncertain. V was shortened by 1 base and J by 5 bases, with 11 bases between the two germline ends. CDR3 size: 14 residues. CDR1 is SEHNR, CDR2 FQNEAQ, per germline (reference sequence). The CDR3 region is CASSLVQDGETQYF. The DNA for the CDR3 is TGTGCCAGCAGCTTAGTGCAGGACGGGGAGACCCAGTACTTC.

This chain links TRBV5-1 with TRBJ2-2; 9 bases line up with TRBD1. With 4 bases clipped from V and 5 bases from J, the junction kept 12 bases outside the gene matches. Germline V gene sequence: CDR1 SGHRS, CDR2 YFSETQ. The CDR3 length is 17 residues. The CDR3 here is CASSPSTGGAGTGELFF. As DNA, the CDR3 is TGCGCCAGCAGCCCCAGCACAGGGGGCGCGGGGACCGGGGAGCTGTTTTTT.

The chain is built from TRBV6-2 or TRBV6-3 and TRBJ2-1; D is undetermined. Per germline, CDR1 MNHEY and CDR2 SVGEGT. This CDR3 is 13 amino acids long. V was pared by 2 bases and J by 9 bases, with 11 bases between. CDR3 DNA sequence: TGTGCCAGCAGTTACAGGACCCAGGTTGAGCAGTTCTTC. As protein: CASSYRTQVEQFF.

The chain uses TRBV4-1 and TRBJ1-5; a weak D match, TRBD1 (6 bases). The CDR3 loop spans 15 amino acids. Per germline, CDR1 MGHRA and CDR2 YSYEKL. V was trimmed by 0 bases and J by 4 bases, leaving 10 bases between them. CDR3 DNA: TGCGCCAGCAGCCAAGACAGGGGTGTGAATCAGCCCCAGCATTTT. The encoded protein is CASSQDRGVNQPQHF.

This sequence joins TRBV5-1 and TRBJ1-1, with 7 nucleotides matching TRBD1. The CDR3 extends over 14 amino acids. V trimming: 0 bases; J trimming: 4 bases; junction bases outside the gene matches: 3. Germline lookup yields CDR1 SGHRS and CDR2 YFSETQ. CDR3 protein: CASSLGAGGTEAFF. The CDR3 DNA sequence: TGCGCCAGCAGCTTGGGGGCAGGGGGCACTGAAGCTTTCTTT.

The chain links TRBV19 to TRBJ2-1; no definite D call. The CDR3 is 12 amino acids. The V end was cut by 6 bases, the J end by 4 bases, with 7 bases between. The germline CDR1 and CDR2 sequences are LNHDA and SQIVND (reference sequence). CDR3 sequence reads: CASSGSYNEQFF. In DNA, the CDR3 is TGTGCCAGTAGCGGGTCTTACAATGAGCAGTTCTTC.

This chain uses TRBV28 with TRBJ1-1; D gene ambiguous. This CDR3 has 11 residues. Trimming removed 2 bases from V and 6 bases from J, with 4 bases in between. Germline lookup yields CDR1 MDHEN and CDR2 SYDVKM. The CDR3 reads CASSLTAEAFF. The CDR3 coding sequence is TGTGCCAGCAGTTTAACGGCTGAAGCTTTCTTT. Combining the CDR3 with reference TRBV28 and TRBJ1-1 gives the whole variable domain DVKVTQSSRYLVKRTGEKVFLECVQDMDHENMFWYRQDPGLGLRLIYFSYDVKMKEKGDIPEGYSVSREKKERFSLILESASTNQTSMYLCASSLTAEAFFGQGTRLTVV.

V is TRBV28 and J is TRBJ1-2, with a weak D call TRBD1 (5 bases). CDR1 is MDHEN, CDR2 SYDVKM, per germline. V lost 3 bases and J lost 8, with 19 bases in between. The CDR3 is 15 residues long. In DNA form, the CDR3 reads TGTGCCAGCAGTTTGGGGGGGAACAGTCGGGGAGGCTACACCTTC. Protein sequence: CASSLGGNSRGGYTF.

The gene calls are TRBV20-1 and TRBJ1-2; 10 bases match TRBD1. Germline-derived CDR1 and CDR2 are DFQATT and SNEGSKA (reference sequence). The V and J ends lost 0 bases and 8 bases, in that order; junction bases with no gene match: 9. This CDR3 contains 15 residues. CDR3 sequence: CSARDITGTGEGYTF. The CDR3 DNA sequence: TGCAGTGCTAGAGACATAACAGGGACAGGGGAAGGCTACACCTTC.

In DNA, the CDR3 is TGTGCCAGTAGCACACGGGACAACGAGCAGTACTTC. Translation gives CASSTRDNEQYF. The rearrangement uses TRBV19 and TRBJ2-7, with a tentative D call TRBD1 (6 bases). V lost 6 bases to trimming and J lost 5 bases, with 11 bases between them. CDR1 and CDR2 from the germline V gene are LNHDA and SQIVND (reference sequence). The CDR3 consists of 12 residues. Complete variable domain (other parts from reference TRBV19 and TRBJ2-7): DGGITQSPKYLFRKEGQNVTLSCEQNLNHDAMYWYRQDPGQGLRLIYYSQIVNDFQKGDIAEGYSVSREKKESFPLTVTSAQKNPTAFYLCASSTRDNEQYFGPGTRLTVT.

The rearrangement uses TRBV20-1 and TRBJ2-7; 10 bases line up with TRBD2. After removal of 6 bases from V and 4 bases from J, the junction contained 9 bases not matched to a gene. The germline V gene encodes CDR1 DFQATT and CDR2 SNEGSKA (reference sequence). The CDR3 is made up of 14 amino acids. The CDR3 coding sequence is TGCAGTGCGCGACTAGCGGGCATCCTATACGAGCAGTACTTC. This translates into CSARLAGILYEQYF.

A few counts support this clonotype. The chain uses TRBV12-3 or TRBV12-4 and TRBJ2-2; D is possibly TRBD1 (6 bases). The germline V and J ends were trimmed by 7 bases and 0 bases, with 12 bases remaining between them. The CDR3 loop spans 15 amino acids. This chain's CDR3 is CASTKGGPNTGELFF. The CDR3 region has the DNA TGTGCCAGCACTAAAGGGGGTCCGAACACCGGGGAGCTGTTTTTT.

The chain joins TRBV4-1 to TRBJ2-3; 14 nucleotides align to TRBD2. The junction had 25 bases not matched to a gene; V was cut back by 0 bases and J by 8 bases. The CDR3 contains 23 residues. Germline-derived CDR1 and CDR2 are MGHRA and YSYEKL. The DNA for the CDR3 is TGCGCCAGCAGCCAAGATTCTAGGAGAGCGGCCTGGACTAGCGGGAGGCCCTCACTTACGCAGTATTTT. Its protein product is CASSQDSRRAAWTSGRPSLTQYF.